The T cell receptor (beta chain) described here comes from a study of shared clonotypes between healthy human individuals. Study details: A couple of women and a few men aged 18 to 49 made up the donors.

Germline V gene sequence: CDR1 SGHRS, CDR2 YFSETQ. CDR3 length: 16 residues. V gave up 5 bases and J gave up 0 bases, with 15 bases separating them. The authors split each subset's genomic DNA evenly across several immunoSEQ plates. Libraries were prepared by immunoSEQ multiplex PCR; TCRdb keeps only in-frame clonotypes and omits some of them. The sample has around 1.1 million clones; approximately 80% are singletons. V usage is TRBV5-1 and J usage is TRBJ2-1; perhaps TRBD2 as D (5 bases). Sequencing used memory CD4+ T cells from PBMCs. Subset given: CD45RA-negative fraction. The sequence was obtained from a man in his late teens or twenties in good health. Some clones in this sample may be carry-over from other donors' samples. The CDR3: CASRLNGVPSYNEQFF. The CDR3 nucleotides are TGCGCCAGCAGACTCAACGGGGTGCCCTCCTACAATGAGCAGTTCTTC.